The next 16 T cell receptor beta chains were all read from a single sample in a study of OX40 agonist ivuxolimab in advanced cancers. The protocol was immunoSEQ multiplex PCR, while the TCRdb copy is restricted to in-frame clones and leaves out a portion. The data show 70,000 or so clones, with 80% to 90% seen just once and about 6% held by the top ten. The specimen was CD4+ or CD8+ T cells sorted from blood, collected in a trial of the OX40 agonist ivuxolimab. Every receptor here comes from an adult with an advanced solid tumor such as melanoma, head and neck, liver or kidney cancer.

The chain links TRBV27 to TRBJ2-7, with 7 bases lining up with TRBD2. CDR3 size: 15 residues. Germline CDR1 and CDR2: MNHEY and SMNVEV (reference sequence). V lost 2 bases to trimming and J lost 4 bases; unmatched junction nucleotides: 8. DNA of the CDR3: TGTGCCAGCAGTTTACCGGGACTACCGGTATACGAGCAGTACTTC. Its translation: CASSLPGLPVYEQYF.

A word on this clone: Its ends do not fully match the called genes, so a read error is possible. V and J are TRBV7-7 and TRBJ2-2, with D hard to call. Germline lookup yields CDR1 SSHAT and CDR2 FNYEAQ (reference sequence). The CDR3 has 13 residues. The CDR3 DNA is TGTGCTAGCAGCCGCCCCGGGACCGGGGAGCTGTTTTTT. Translating it yields CASSRPGTGELFF.

CDR3 in DNA: TGCAGCGTTGGAGTGAGGACTGAAGCTTTCTTT. As protein: CSVGVRTEAFF. This chain uses TRBV29-1 with TRBJ1-1; D unclear. The CDR3 runs to 11 residues. Germline assignment: CDR1 SQVTM and CDR2 ANQGSEA. V lost 4 bases and J 5 bases, leaving 8 bases between the germline ends.

This clone was detected once. The rearrangement uses TRBV13 and TRBJ1-1, with D maybe TRBD1 (5 bases). With 5 bases removed from V and 6 bases from J, the gap between germline ends came to 13 bases. The CDR3 consists of 13 residues. Looked up from germline, CDR1 is PRHDT and CDR2 is FYEKMQ (reference sequence). The CDR3 region is CASSIWDGAEAFF. The CDR3 nucleotides are TGTGCCAGCAGCATTTGGGACGGGGCTGAAGCTTTCTTT. Full variable domain (missing parts from reference TRBV13 and TRBJ1-1): AAGVIQSPRHLIKEKRETATLKCYPIPRHDTVYWYQQGPGQDPQFLISFYEKMQSDKGSIPDRFSAQQFSDYHSELNMSSLELGDSALYFCASSIWDGAEAFFGQGTRLTVV.

The V gene is TRBV4-2, the J gene TRBJ2-7, with D tentatively TRBD1 (5 bases). Germline V gene lookup returns CDR1 LGHNA and CDR2 YNFKEQ. V was trimmed by 0 bases and J by 2 bases, leaving 20 bases between them. The CDR3 is 18 residues long. The CDR3 protein is CASSQDIRGSASPYEQYF. In DNA, the CDR3 is TGTGCCAGCAGCCAAGACATAAGGGGAAGCGCGAGCCCCTACGAGCAGTACTTC.

The V gene is TRBV30, the J gene TRBJ1-5, with D perhaps TRBD1 (6 bases). The V gene's germline CDR1 is GTSNPN and CDR2 SVGIG (reference sequence). The CDR3 is 14 amino acids. V lost 2 bases and J lost 1, with 9 bases in between. This chain's CDR3 is CAWSLGGSNQPQHF. CDR3 in DNA: TGTGCCTGGAGTCTGGGGGGCAGCAATCAGCCCCAGCATTTT.

The chain carries TRBV10-3 and TRBJ2-7, with 9 bases identical to TRBD1. Germline CDR1 reads ENHRY; CDR2 reads SYGVKD. The ends lost 5 bases at V and 2 bases at J; junction bases unmatched: 1. This CDR3 is 13 amino acids long. This chain's CDR3 is CAISWDRAYEQYF. The CDR3 nucleotides read TGTGCCATCAGTTGGGACAGGGCCTACGAGCAGTACTTC.

The rearrangement links TRBV6-5 to TRBJ2-4; the match to TRBD1 covers 7 bases. CDR1 and CDR2 (germline): MNHEY, SVGAGI. V dropped 6 bases and J dropped 0; count of bases not matched to a gene: 5. CDR3 length equals 15 residues. Written as DNA, the CDR3 is TGTGCCAGCAGCATGGGACAGTTAGCCAAAAACATTCAGTACTTC. Protein product: CASSMGQLAKNIQYF.

The chain links TRBV30 to TRBJ1-4; D not certain. Trimming left V 5 bases short and J 3 bases short, with 19 bases between. CDR1 is GTSNPN and CDR2 is SVGIG in the germline V gene (reference sequence). The CDR3 length is 16 residues. CDR3: CAWEASVSVANEKLFF. In DNA form, the CDR3 reads TGTGCCTGGGAGGCCTCCGTCTCGGTGGCTAATGAAAAACTGTTTTTT.

The rearrangement joins TRBV15 to TRBJ2-1; 11 nucleotides agree with TRBD1. The germline V gene encodes CDR1 LNHNV and CDR2 YYDKDF (reference sequence). The CDR3 totals 14 residues. V was pared by 4 bases and J by 7 bases, with 3 bases of the junction left unmatched. The DNA of the CDR3 is TGTGCCACCAGCACGGGGACAGGGGGGAATGAGCAGTTCTTC. Translating it yields CATSTGTGGNEQFF.

This rearrangement joins TRBV7-8 to TRBJ2-4; 9 positions agree with TRBD1. This CDR3 spans 16 amino acids. The trim removed 2 bases at V and 8 bases at J, leaving 10 bases unmatched. Per germline, CDR1 SGHVS and CDR2 FQNEAQ. The CDR3 nucleotides are TGTGCCAGCAGCTTACCGCTTGGGGACAGGGAGTACATTCAGTACTTC. Translated: CASSLPLGDREYIQYF.

The V gene is TRBV30, the J gene TRBJ1-1; D uncertain. The germline gives CDR1 GTSNPN, CDR2 SVGIG (reference sequence). Deletions cut 0 bases from V and 1 base from J, with 6 bases between. This CDR3 has 13 residues. The CDR3 DNA reads as TGTGCCTGGAGTGTAGAAGGGAACACTGAAGCTTTCTTT. It codes for CAWSVEGNTEAFF.

A single count supports this clone. The J gene is TRBJ2-2, the V gene TRBV10-3; 10 bases agree with TRBD2. The CDR3 sequence is 14 residues long. The V and J ends lost 10 bases and 4 bases, in that order; junction bases with no gene match: 6. Per germline, CDR1 ENHRY and CDR2 SYGVKD. The CDR3 DNA follows: TGTGCCACCGAGACTAGCGGGTCCACCGGGGAGCTGTTTTTT. Translated, it gives CATETSGSTGELFF.

The CDR3 reads CASSPINPSAPDTDTQYF. The DNA for the CDR3 is TGTGCCAGCAGCCCCATAAACCCATCAGCTCCCGACACAGATACGCAGTATTTT. The chain is built from TRBV7-3 and TRBJ2-3; no firm D call. The CDR3 runs 18 residues. With 5 bases removed from V and 2 bases from J, the gap between germline ends came to 23 bases. From germline, CDR1 is SGHTA and CDR2 FQGTGA.

The chain has TRBV6-1 and TRBJ1-2; 7 bases are a match to TRBD1. With 7 bases clipped from V and 11 bases from J, the junction kept 10 bases outside the gene matches. This CDR3 is built from 12 residues. Germline V gene sequence: CDR1 MNHNS, CDR2 SASEGT. CDR3 region: CASTLGGGTYTF. CDR3 sequence (DNA): TGTGCCAGCACCCTAGGAGGGGGCACGTACACCTTC.

The CDR3, as DNA: TGTGCCAGCAGACTTCTTGAGGGAAAGTACTCCGAGCAGTACTTC. Residues: CASRLLEGKYSEQYF. This chain links TRBV6-5 with TRBJ2-7; maybe TRBD2 (5 bases). CDR3 size: 15 residues. Germline V gives CDR1 MNHEY, CDR2 SVGAGI. V was trimmed by 6 bases and J by 6 bases, leaving 21 bases between them.